The next 27 T cell receptor beta chains were all read from a single sample in a study of blood T cells in healthy people across ages. A J-beta primer mix and a sample-barcoded 5' primer were used in a second PCR of about 7 to 11 cycles. Via MiXCR, TCRdb re-called the 5' RACE reads, giving one row per CDR3 protein. The table has hundreds of thousands of distinct CDR3 sequences, more than 25% seen once; the top ten hold around 16%. Sequencing input: blood. The origin of the receptors is a woman aged 80 or over in good health.

The chain links TRBV7-2 to TRBJ1-2; TRBD1 matches at 7 bases. Germline values: CDR1 SGHTA, CDR2 FQGNSA. This CDR3 region has 15 residues. The V and J ends lost 5 bases and 8 bases, in that order; junction bases with no gene match: 14. CDR3 bases: TGTGCCAGCAGCCCGAGGGACAGCCTGAACGAGGGCTACACCTTC. Translated: CASSPRDSLNEGYTF. Using reference TRBV7-2 and TRBJ1-2 for the parts outside the CDR3, the full variable domain is GAGVSQSPSNKVTEKGKDVELRCDPISGHTALYWYRQSLGQGLEFLIYFQGNSAPDKSGLPSDRFSAERTGGSVSTLTIQRTQQEDSAVYLCASSPRDSLNEGYTFGSGTRLTVV.

The sample holds many counts of this clonotype. The chain links TRBV5-6 to TRBJ2-6; no clear D. The germline gives CDR1 SGHDT, CDR2 YYEEEE. This CDR3 contains 20 residues. V was pared by 1 base and J by 1 base, with 21 bases between. The CDR3 sequence: CASSLLYQDSALSGANVLTF. DNA of the CDR3: TGTGCCAGCAGCTTGCTCTACCAGGATTCAGCCCTTTCTGGGGCCAACGTCCTGACTTTC.

The chain carries TRBV29-1 and TRBJ1-1; D is ambiguous. CDR3 length: 12 amino acids. Germline values: CDR1 SQVTM, CDR2 ANQGSEA. The CDR3 nucleotides are TGCAGTGGGGTCGGCGGGGTCGCTGAAGCTTTCTTT. Encoded protein: CSGVGGVAEAFF.

This clonotype has a handful of counts. V is TRBV19 and J is TRBJ1-5, with TRBD1 identical over 7 bases. Trimming took 3 bases from V and 0 from J; bases not matched to a gene: 2. Germline lookup yields CDR1 LNHDA and CDR2 SQIVND (reference sequence). The length of the CDR3 is 15 residues. The CDR3 sequence is CASSMGQNSNQPQHF. As DNA, the CDR3 is TGTGCCAGTAGTATGGGACAGAATAGCAATCAGCCCCAGCATTTT.

Many counts were recorded for this clonotype. V gene TRBV4-2 combines with J gene TRBJ2-1, with D unclear. Looked up from germline, CDR1 is LGHNA and CDR2 is YNFKEQ. The CDR3 totals 14 residues. Trimming took off 3 bases at V and 10 bases at J, with 16 bases between the two ends. The CDR3 DNA reads TGTGCCAGCAGCCAGACTTCAGAGGTATGGGAGCAGTTCTTC. It translates to CASSQTSEVWEQFF.

J is TRBJ2-2 and V is TRBV7-2; 7 bases fit TRBD1. The CDR3 is 16 residues long. From germline, CDR1 is SGHTA and CDR2 FQGNSA. V shed 1 base, J shed 2 bases, and the junction held 4 bases outside the gene matches. CDR3 loop: CASSLEGQTNTGELFF. The CDR3, as DNA: TGTGCCAGCAGCTTAGAGGGACAGACTAACACCGGGGAGCTGTTTTTT.

The chain couples TRBV7-3 to TRBJ2-7, with 12 nucleotides matching TRBD2. This CDR3 region has 15 residues. The V and J ends lost 6 bases and 6 bases, in that order; junction bases with no gene match: 9. Germline V gene data show CDR1 as SGHTA and CDR2 as FQGTGA. Written as DNA, the CDR3 is TGTGCCAGCAGTCCGACTAGCGGGAGCCTCCTCGAGCAGTACTTC. Its translation is CASSPTSGSLLEQYF.

This clonotype was recorded at least ten times. The germline gene is not matched at one end of the junction; a read error may be the cause. The chain employs TRBV3-1 and TRBJ1-4; the match to TRBD1 covers 8 bases. There are 14 residues in the CDR3. CDR1 and CDR2 (germline): LGHDT, YNNKEL (reference sequence). CDR3 region: CASSQGQGREKLFF. The CDR3 bases are TGCGCCAGCAGCCAAGGACAGGGTAGAGAAAAACTGTTTTTT.

The table lists this clonotype with many counts. The V call is TRBV11-2, the J call TRBJ2-1; no reliable D call. V was clipped by 4 bases and J by 4 bases, with 14 bases between them. CDR1 SGHAT and CDR2 FQNNGV come from the germline V gene. The CDR3 runs to 15 residues. The CDR3 sequence is CASSSALGYYNEQFF. CDR3 in DNA: TGTGCCAGCAGCTCGGCACTGGGATATTACAATGAGCAGTTCTTC.

This clonotype was found many times. This sequence joins TRBV20-1 and TRBJ2-1; 10 bases match TRBD1. The V and J ends lost 4 bases and 9 bases, in that order; junction bases with no gene match: 9. CDR1 and CDR2 (germline): DFQATT, SNEGSKA (reference sequence). The CDR3 is 14 amino acids. The CDR3 nucleotides are TGCAGTGCTACCTCTCGACAGGGGGCGGTTGAGCAGTTCTTC. It specifies CSATSRQGAVEQFF.

This clonotype was seen only a few times. V gene TRBV5-1 combines with J gene TRBJ2-5; D call uncertain. Germline assignment: CDR1 SGHRS and CDR2 YFSETQ. The CDR3 length is 15 residues. Trimming took off 2 bases at V and 2 bases at J, with 13 bases between the two ends. The CDR3 region is CASSLNPYPQETQYF. The DNA of the CDR3 is TGCGCCAGCAGCTTAAACCCTTACCCTCAAGAGACCCAGTACTTC.

A word on this clonotype: A much larger clone differs from this one at a single base, so this may be a read error. The J gene is TRBJ2-3, the V gene TRBV11-2, with 11 bases fitting TRBD2. In germline, CDR1 is SGHAT, CDR2 FQNNGV. The J segment lost 4 bases and the V segment lost 5 bases, leaving 5 bases of the junction unmatched. CDR3 length: 15 residues. CDR3 sequence reads: CASSRSGGAPDTQYF. The CDR3 DNA follows: TGTGCCAGCAGCCGTAGCGGGGGGGCCCCAGATACGCAGTATTTT. Full variable domain (missing parts from reference TRBV11-2 and TRBJ2-3): EAGVAQSPRYKIIEKRQSVAFWCNPISGHATLYWYQQILGQGPKLLIQFQNNGVVDDSQLPKDRFSAERLKGVDSTLKIQPAKLEDSAVYLCASSRSGGAPDTQYFGPGTRLTVL.

As for this clonotype: This likely comes from a read error, as the CDR3 has no conserved phenylalanine or tryptophan at its end. It is unclear where the CDR3 begins or ends on the DNA, so no DNA is shown, and the CDR3 is as TCRdb lists it. The gene calls are TRBV12-3 or TRBV12-4 and TRBJ2-1; the table's D call, TRBD1, was not checked against the DNA. The CDR3 spans 17 amino acids, including both terminal residues. CDR3 loop: CASSLGQGAYGGYTFGS.

This clonotype came up many times. The rearrangement uses TRBV11-2 and TRBJ2-4; D not certain. The CDR3 totals 13 residues. Germline values: CDR1 SGHAT, CDR2 FQNNGV. V lost 5 bases, J lost 6 bases, and 11 bases lay in between. The chain's CDR3 is CASSLPVGNIQYF. CDR3 DNA sequence: TGTGCCAGCAGCCTCCCGGTCGGAAACATTCAGTACTTC.

This clonotype came up a few times. The gene calls are TRBV7-2 and TRBJ2-2; D is possibly TRBD2 (6 bases). The CDR3 loop spans 16 amino acids. V was cut by 7 bases and J by 6 bases, with 21 bases left in between. CDR1 is SGHTA and CDR2 is FQGNSA in the germline V gene. This CDR3 is CASTYSSGVQAGELFF. For the CDR3, the DNA is TGTGCCAGCACCTACTCGTCGGGGGTCCAAGCCGGGGAGCTGTTTTTT.

This clonotype was detected a few times. The rearrangement uses TRBV4-3 and TRBJ1-4, with TRBD1 identical over 8 bases. This CDR3 has 15 residues. J gave up 6 bases and V 0 bases, and 3 bases lay outside the gene matches. CDR1 and CDR2 from the germline V gene are LGHNA and YSLEER. The CDR3 reads CASSQDRTGYEKLFF. DNA for the CDR3: TGCGCCAGCAGCCAAGATCGGACAGGGTATGAAAAACTGTTTTTT.

This clonotype was counted a few times. This chain connects TRBV25-1 to TRBJ2-3; 7 nucleotides match TRBD1. With V trimmed by 4 bases and J by 5 bases, 9 bases remained unmatched. The length of the CDR3 is 15 residues. CDR1 and CDR2 from the germline V gene are MGHDK and SYGVNS. The CDR3 loop reads CASSAGTVKKDTQYF. The CDR3 bases are TGTGCCAGCAGTGCGGGGACAGTCAAAAAAGATACGCAGTATTTT.

The chain combines TRBV6-6 with TRBJ2-5; D assignment may be TRBD1 or TRBD2 (5 bases each). Germline V CDR1 and CDR2: MNHNY, SVGAGI (reference sequence). V dropped 0 bases and J dropped 3 bases, with 11 bases sitting between them. This CDR3 is 15 amino acids long. The CDR3 DNA reads TGTGCCAGCAGTTACTCGAAAGGGACCAAAGAGACCCAGTACTTC. The encoded protein is CASSYSKGTKETQYF.

This clonotype was seen many times. The rearrangement joins TRBV20-1 to TRBJ2-3; D ambiguous. Germline CDR1 and CDR2: DFQATT and SNEGSKA (reference sequence). V lost 0 bases to trimming and J lost 3 bases, with 10 bases between them. The CDR3 is 14 amino acids. CDR3 sequence (DNA): TGCAGTGCTAGAGATTTTAAGGGTACAGATACGCAGTATTTT. Amino acid sequence: CSARDFKGTDTQYF.

This clonotype showed up many times. The genes are TRBV18 and TRBJ2-5, with D unresolved. Per the germline V gene, CDR1 is KGHSH and CDR2 is LQKENI. V was pared by 5 bases and J by 2 bases, with 9 bases between. The CDR3 runs 13 residues. The DNA for the CDR3 is TGTGCCAGCTCAGCTACCCCGCAAGAGACCCAGTACTTC. Its protein is CASSATPQETQYF.

This clonotype has ten or more counts. The V gene is TRBV24-1, the J gene TRBJ2-1; no definite D call. Per germline, CDR1 KGHDR and CDR2 SFDVKD. V dropped 1 base and J dropped 3 bases, with 9 bases sitting between them. This CDR3 contains 15 residues. The CDR3: CATSDLNANYNEQFF. The CDR3 DNA follows: TGTGCCACCAGTGATTTAAACGCCAACTACAATGAGCAGTTCTTC.

In regard to this clonotype: A much larger clone is a single base away; this may be a read error. The CDR3 reads CSASRWAEQETQNF. CDR3 coding DNA: TGCAGTGCCAGCCGGTGGGCAGAACAAGAGACCCAGAACTTC. The rearrangement uses TRBV20-1 and TRBJ2-5; D is uncertain. Germline V gene data show CDR1 as DFQATT and CDR2 as SNEGSKA (reference sequence). CDR3 length: 14 amino acids.

The sample holds a few counts of this clonotype. The CDR3 DNA is TGCAGTGCTAGGGACCCTAATAGCAATCAGCCCCAGCATTTT. Translated: CSARDPNSNQPQHF. The genes are TRBV20-1 and TRBJ1-5, with D unclear. Germline assignment: CDR1 DFQATT and CDR2 SNEGSKA (reference sequence). Trimming left V 3 bases short and J 0 bases short, with 9 bases between. This CDR3 comprises 14 residues.

The chain is built from TRBV18 and TRBJ2-5; tentatively, D is TRBD1 (5 bases). CDR3 length: 14 amino acids. The germline gives CDR1 KGHSH, CDR2 LQKENI. The germline V and J ends were trimmed by 0 bases and 11 bases, with 16 bases remaining between them. The CDR3 DNA reads TGTGCCAGCTCACCACCGTCAGGGCGTAATGAGCAGTACTTC. This gives the protein CASSPPSGRNEQYF.

This clonotype has ten or more counts. The chain employs TRBV11-2 and TRBJ2-3; tentatively, D is TRBD1 or TRBD2 (5 bases each). Germline assignment: CDR1 SGHAT and CDR2 FQNNGV. Between the trimmed V and J ends, which lost 3 bases and 0 bases, there was a span of 13 bases. This CDR3 spans 16 amino acids. DNA of the CDR3: TGTGCCAGCAGCTTCGGGGCAGGCACTAGCACAGATACGCAGTATTTT. Protein: CASSFGAGTSTDTQYF.

The chain is built from TRBV7-2 and TRBJ2-1, with D perhaps given as TRBD1 or TRBD2 (5 bases each). This CDR3 has 14 amino acids. V was shortened by 1 base and J by 10 bases, with 14 bases between the two germline ends. Germline V CDR1 and CDR2: SGHTA, FQGNSA. CDR3 region: CASSLEFGAGEQFF. The CDR3 DNA sequence: TGTGCCAGCAGCTTAGAGTTCGGGGCAGGGGAGCAGTTCTTC.

This clonotype was detected a few times. A much larger clone is a single base away; this may be a read error. The gene calls are TRBV3-1 and TRBJ2-1, with 7 bases fitting TRBD1. CDR3 length: 16 residues. Germline values: CDR1 LGHDT, CDR2 YNNKEL (reference sequence). The CDR3 coding sequence is TGTGCCAGCAGCCAAGATGAGGGGGCTTGGTCCAATGAGCAGGTCTTC. Translated: CASSQDEGAWSNEQVF.